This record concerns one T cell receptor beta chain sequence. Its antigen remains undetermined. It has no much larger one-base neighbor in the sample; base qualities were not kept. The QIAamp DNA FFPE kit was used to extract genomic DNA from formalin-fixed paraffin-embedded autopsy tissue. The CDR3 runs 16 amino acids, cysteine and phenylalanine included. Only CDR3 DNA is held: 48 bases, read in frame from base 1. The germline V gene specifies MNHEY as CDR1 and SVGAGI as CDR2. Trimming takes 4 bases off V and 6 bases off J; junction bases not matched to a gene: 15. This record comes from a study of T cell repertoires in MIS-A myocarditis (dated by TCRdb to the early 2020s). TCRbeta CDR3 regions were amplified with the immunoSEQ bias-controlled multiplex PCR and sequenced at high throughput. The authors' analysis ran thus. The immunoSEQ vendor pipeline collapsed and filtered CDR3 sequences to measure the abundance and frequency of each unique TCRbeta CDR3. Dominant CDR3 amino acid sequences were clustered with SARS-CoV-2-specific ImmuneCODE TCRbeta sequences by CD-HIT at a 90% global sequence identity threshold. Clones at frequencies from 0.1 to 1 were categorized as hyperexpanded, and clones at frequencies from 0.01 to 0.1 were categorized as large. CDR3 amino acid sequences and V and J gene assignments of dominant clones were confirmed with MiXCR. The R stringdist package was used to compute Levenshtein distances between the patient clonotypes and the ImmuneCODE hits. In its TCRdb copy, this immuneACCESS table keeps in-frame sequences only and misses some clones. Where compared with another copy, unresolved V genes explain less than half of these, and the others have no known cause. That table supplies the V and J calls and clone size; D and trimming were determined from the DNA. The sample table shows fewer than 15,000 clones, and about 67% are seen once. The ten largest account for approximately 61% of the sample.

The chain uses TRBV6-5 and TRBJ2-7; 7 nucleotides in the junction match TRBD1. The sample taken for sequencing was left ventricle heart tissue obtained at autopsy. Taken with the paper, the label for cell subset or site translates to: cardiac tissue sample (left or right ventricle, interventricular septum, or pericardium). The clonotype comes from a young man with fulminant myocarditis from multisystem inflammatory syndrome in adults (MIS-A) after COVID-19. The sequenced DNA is TGTGCCAGCAGTTCCGTGGGACAGTCCGCTGTGGGCGAGCAGTACTTC. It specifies CASSSVGQSAVGEQYF.